This T cell receptor beta chain was obtained from a study of T cell responses to AZD1222 COVID-19 vaccine listed by TCRdb under 2021. About the full investigation: TCR sequencing covered 230 to 250 trial participants: roughly 200 given two doses of AZD1222 and approximately 26 given two doses of MenACWY control vaccine. Trial participants were enrolled into age subgroups of 18-55, 56-69 and 70-plus years, which contained about 160, 30 and 59 TCR-sequenced participants, respectively. General study outcomes and caveats: A significant rise in spike-specific TCR breadth and depth was observed after two AZD1222 doses relative to day 0 and relative to MenACWY recipients. Conclusions about previously exposed vaccinees are limited, since just five to seven AZD1222 recipients were seropositive for SARS-CoV-2 at baseline. Nearly half of unique spike-specific TCRs reportedly recognized epitopes outside regions mutated in the B.1.351 and B.1.1.7 variants. The whole spike protein was spanned by vaccine-associated CD4 TCRs, and dominant responses were seen in regions 160-218 and 743-854. Because no day 14 peak-response samples were available, the repertoires could be characterized only after the peak T cell response. Participants were mostly white British and included more females than males, and it was suggested by the authors that clonal diversity may have been underestimated. The 56-69-year group was small, and its depth increase did not reach significance, likely because of low power.

Explained via the paper, the time point label denotes: about 28 days (+/-7) after the second vaccine dose. This specimen's treatment or condition label, per the study, means: meningococcal conjugate vaccine given as trial control. Vaccinee samples came from UK trials COV001 and COV002, including a single-blind randomized controlled phase 2/3 trial of AZD1222 (ChAdOx1 nCoV-19) in healthy adults. For TCRbeta chain sequencing, PBMC samples from trial participants were taken at day 0 and at day 28 after the second dose. The CDR3 sequence holds 16 residues, the cysteine and phenylalanine included. Only the CDR3 portion is preserved as DNA: 48 bases, with reading frame beginning at the first base. The germline ends are 12 bases apart after V is trimmed by 6 bases and J by 0 bases. CDR1 LNHDA and CDR2 SQIVND were looked up in the germline V gene (reference sequence). The CDR3 regions of human TCRbeta chains were analyzed by immunosequencing. In the authors' own workflow: Repertoire TCRs were matched against a reference library of SARS-CoV-2-specific TCRs generated with the MIRA antigen-specificity platform. Breadth meant the fraction of unique TCRs that were SARS-CoV-2-associated, whereas depth meant the fraction of total T cells that were SARS-CoV-2-associated. Using the MIRA data, each spike-specific TCR was assigned both to the spike region to which the TCR was reactive and to a CD4 or CD8 class. Log10-transformed breadth and depth values were compared by one-way ANOVA with Sidak's multiple comparisons tests. TCRdb carries this immuneACCESS record with in-frame sequences only. Its versions omit some clonotypes, under half of them owing to an unresolved V gene in the studies checked, with the rest unexplained. V and J calls and clone size follow that table, whereas D and trimming were derived from the DNA. The sample data list about 210,000 clones, and about 94% of these were observed just once. About 1.5% of the sample comes from the top ten.

For this clone: The specificity of this receptor is unknown. No base quality values were provided; no much bigger clone lies one nucleotide off.

The chain is encoded by TRBV19 joined to TRBJ2-6; TRBD2 could be the D gene, as 5 bases match. The TCR was taken from an adult who received the MenACWY meningococcal vaccine as a control. The starting material was peripheral blood, obtained 28 days after the second dose of the MenACWY control vaccine. The CDR3 amino acid sequence is: CASRGQAGSGANVLTF. The DNA sequence follows: TGTGCCAGTAGAGGCCAGGCGGGCTCTGGGGCCAACGTCCTGACTTTC.